This T cell receptor beta chain was identified in a study of blood T cell repertoires in COVID-19. It was during active infection that Seattle patients were enrolled and then longitudinally followed. The CDR3 loop spans 13 amino acids. Germline CDR1 reads SGDLS; CDR2 reads YYNGEE. The V end lost 3 bases, the J end lost 4 bases, and 10 bases lay between the germline ends. This table comes from immunoSEQ multiplex PCR, and its TCRdb copy is limited to in-frame clones, with some not included. Among 300,000 to 350,000 clones listed, more than 70% were seen once. The TCR originated in a woman in her seventies with COVID-19, enrolled during active disease. The V and J genes are TRBV9 and TRBJ1-1, with a weak D call TRBD1 (6 bases). Sequencing was performed on peripheral blood. The DNA for the CDR3 is TGTGCCAGCAGCGCCGGACAGAGCACTGAAGCTTTCTTT. Translation: CASSAGQSTEAFF.